These 23 T cell receptor beta chains came from one sample sequenced in a study of circulating CD8 cells and anti-PD-1 response in melanoma (dated by TCRdb to 2020 to 2021). Four subsets defined by PD-1 and/or TIGIT were sorted from live CD3+CD8+TCRalphabeta+ cells on a BD FACSAria II cell sorter. The sample was run on a NextSeq 500. TCR libraries were prepared from around 16 ng of total RNA with the QIAseq Immune Repertoire RNA Library Kit, Human TCR Panel. TCRdb ran its own pipeline on the public reads, namely fastp trimming at Q25 and MiXCR clone calling, and kept in-frame beta chains. Here each entry gathers all rows of one CDR3 protein and keeps the most common genes and DNA. The sample data list a few hundred distinct CDR3 sequences, and more than 8.5% of these were observed just once. The ten largest account for approximately 46% of the sample. This sample comprised CD8+ T cells from PBMCs, obtained at baseline or after one month of anti-PD-1 therapy (not recorded which). The receptors were gathered from a human donor with melanoma.

This clonotype is labeled medium-sized. The junction shows a germline mismatch at one end, possibly a read error. This rearrangement joins TRBV29-1 to TRBJ2-3, with 7 bases matching TRBD2. CDR1 SQVTM and CDR2 ANQGSEA come from the germline V gene. CDR3 length: 17 residues. CDR3: CSVEDPILSGSTDTQYF. The DNA for the CDR3 is TGCAGTGTTGAAGATCCTATACTTAGCGGGAGCACAGATACGCAGTATTTT.

By proportion, this clonotype is medium-sized. J is TRBJ2-2 and V is TRBV19; D is uncertain. V was pared by 6 bases and J by 3 bases, with 11 bases between. In germline, CDR1 is LNHDA, CDR2 SQIVND (reference sequence). The CDR3 contains 14 residues. The CDR3 loop reads CASSAPGDTGELFF. In DNA form, the CDR3 reads TGTGCCAGTAGCGCCCCAGGCGACACCGGGGAGCTGTTTTTT.

CDR3 amino acids: CASSNSYEQYF. Here the CDR3 DNA reads TGTGCCAGTAGTAATTCCTACGAGCAGTACTTC. V is TRBV19 and J is TRBJ2-7; D gene uncertain. V was pared by 4 bases and J by 1 base, with 2 bases between. The CDR3 consists of 11 residues. Germline V gene data show CDR1 as LNHDA and CDR2 as SQIVND (reference sequence).

This clonotype is deemed large. At one end, the junction sequence differs from germline, possibly due to a read error. This chain joins TRBV29-1 and TRBJ1-1; D remains ambiguous. The germline gives CDR1 SQVTM, CDR2 ANQGSEA. The CDR3 has 10 residues. The CDR3 DNA reads as TGCAGTGTTGGGCACACTGAAGCTTTCTTT. It specifies CSVGHTEAFF. The full variable domain, in which reference TRBV29-1 and TRBJ1-1 provide the parts outside the CDR3, is SAVISQKPSRDICQRGTSLTIQCQVDSQVTMMFWYRQQPGQSLTLIATANQGSEATYESGFVIDKFPISRPNLTFSTLTVSNMSPEDSSIYLCSVGHTEAFFGQGTRLTVV.

This clonotype is large. The rearrangement uses TRBV28 and TRBJ1-1; tentatively, D is TRBD1 (5 bases). V shed 6 bases and J shed 3 bases, with 26 bases lying between them. CDR3 length: 18 residues. In germline, CDR1 is MDHEN, CDR2 SYDVKM. CDR3 sequence reads: CASRPPLPLNGAHTEAFF. The CDR3 DNA reads TGTGCCAGCAGGCCGCCCCTGCCCCTAAACGGGGCGCACACTGAAGCTTTCTTT.

By sample share, this clonotype is medium-sized. This sequence joins TRBV29-1 and TRBJ2-7; 9 bases map to TRBD2. The junction had 9 bases not matched to a gene; V was cut back by 3 bases and J by 6 bases. From germline, CDR1 is SQVTM and CDR2 ANQGSEA. The CDR3 spans 14 residues. CDR3 coding DNA: TGCAGCGTTGACATAGCGGGAGAGCTGGGCGAGCAGTACTTC. It translates to CSVDIAGELGEQYF.

This clonotype is medium-sized. The chain couples TRBV28 to TRBJ2-1; D may match TRBD1 or TRBD2 (5 bases each). The V gene's germline CDR1 is MDHEN and CDR2 SYDVKM. The CDR3 spans 14 residues. Trimming took off 3 bases at V and 4 bases at J, with 10 bases between the two ends. The CDR3 sequence is CASSFGTSYNEQFF. CDR3 nucleotide sequence: TGTGCCAGCAGTTTCGGGACGTCTTACAATGAGCAGTTCTTC.

The rearrangement joins TRBV27 to TRBJ2-7, with D maybe TRBD2 (5 bases). This CDR3 region has 17 residues. The germline V gene encodes CDR1 MNHEY and CDR2 SMNVEV (reference sequence). Trimming removed 4 bases from V and 0 bases from J, with 19 bases in between. The CDR3 spells CASSSLLMTGSSYEQYF. CDR3 DNA: TGTGCCAGCAGTTCCCTCCTCATGACGGGGAGCTCCTACGAGCAGTACTTC.

This clonotype is labeled large. V usage is TRBV28 and J usage is TRBJ2-1; perhaps TRBD1 as D (6 bases). The germline gives CDR1 MDHEN, CDR2 SYDVKM. The CDR3 sequence is 18 residues long. Trimming cost V 5 bases and J 0 bases, with 20 bases left between them. DNA for the CDR3: TGTGCCAGCAGTATCCCGTTTCGGGACACTCTCTCCTACAATGAGCAGTTCTTC. Its translation is CASSIPFRDTLSYNEQFF.

By its share, this clonotype is medium-sized (0.01 to 0.1%). The V and J genes are TRBV5-4 and TRBJ2-1; TRBD1 matches 7 bases. Germline trimming cut 4 bases from V and 2 bases from J; bases unmatched to any gene: 6. Germline V CDR1 and CDR2: SGHNT, YYREEE (reference sequence). The CDR3 is 15 residues long. CDR3 bases: TGTGCCAGCAGCGGGGACAGACTAACCTACAATGAGCAGTTCTTC. As protein: CASSGDRLTYNEQFF.

By share of the sample, this clonotype is large. DNA of the CDR3: TGTGCCACCAGAGGTGGCAAGAACAATGAGCAGTTCTTC. As protein: CATRGGKNNEQFF. V is TRBV24-1 and J is TRBJ2-1; D is unclear. The CDR3 contains 13 residues. The V gene's germline CDR1 is KGHDR and CDR2 SFDVKD. V lost 7 bases, J lost 5 bases, and 11 bases lay in between.

About this clonotype: The junction differs from germline at one of its ends, possibly a read error. The rearrangement uses TRBV28 and TRBJ2-7, with TRBD1 as a possible D gene (6 bases). In germline, CDR1 is MDHEN, CDR2 SYDVKM. This CDR3 has 12 residues. The CDR3 reads CASVETGHEQYF. DNA for the CDR3: TGTGCCAGCGTGGAGACAGGCCACGAGCAGTATTTC.

Relative to its sample, this clonotype is large. The gene calls are TRBV27 and TRBJ2-1, with D possibly matching TRBD2 (6 bases). The V end was cut by 5 bases, the J end by 0 bases, with 11 bases between. CDR3 length: 15 amino acids. The germline gives CDR1 MNHEY, CDR2 SMNVEV (reference sequence). As DNA, the CDR3 is TGTGCCAGCAGTCCACTAGCAGGCTCCTACAATGAGCAGTTCTTC. This encodes CASSPLAGSYNEQFF.

Comment on this clonotype: This sequence may be a read error, since a much larger clone differs from it by one base. V gene TRBV28 combines with J gene TRBJ2-2, with D unclear. Germline loops: CDR1 MDHEN, CDR2 SYDVKM. With 2 bases removed from V and 6 bases from J, the gap between germline ends came to 13 bases. The CDR3 sequence is 15 residues long. In DNA, the CDR3 is TGTGCCAGCAGTTTAATAACAAGGATGTCCGGGGAGCTGTTTTTT. Amino acid sequence: CASSLITRMSGELFF.

As to this clonotype: An end of the junction does not agree with germline; a read error may underlie this. This rearrangement joins TRBV29-1 to TRBJ1-1; the D is unclear. Germline CDR1 and CDR2: SQVTM and ANQGSEA. This CDR3 region has 10 residues. In DNA form, the CDR3 reads TGCCGTGTTGGGCACACTGAAGCTTCCTTT. It translates to CRVGHTEASF.

This clonotype is labeled as medium-sized. The chain combines TRBV28 with TRBJ2-5; TRBD2 might be the D (5 bases). Germline assignment: CDR1 MDHEN and CDR2 SYDVKM. The CDR3 contains 15 residues. Trimming stripped 5 bases from V and 3 bases from J, with 16 bases between. CDR3: CASSGGRVNKETQYF. DNA of the CDR3: TGTGCCAGCAGTGGAGGACGGGTCAACAAAGAGACCCAGTACTTC.

As for this clonotype: A far more abundant clone sits one base away, making this likely a read error. The chain combines TRBV5-4 with TRBJ2-1; D is possibly TRBD2 (6 bases). The CDR3 is 14 residues long. Germline CDR1 reads SGHNT; CDR2 reads YYREEE (reference sequence). This CDR3 is CASTRGKSYNGQFF. The CDR3, as DNA: TGTGCCAGCACCCGCGGGAAATCCTACAATGGGCAGTTCTTC.

By frequency in the sample, this clonotype is large. This chain links TRBV7-3 with TRBJ2-1; TRBD1 matches at 9 bases. Germline V gives CDR1 SGHTA, CDR2 FQGTGA. The J segment lost 6 bases and the V segment lost 5 bases, leaving 8 bases of the junction unmatched. The CDR3 is made up of 15 amino acids. The CDR3 DNA follows: TGTGCCAGCAGCCCTGGACAGGGGCCCGGCAATGAGCAGTTCTTC. It translates to CASSPGQGPGNEQFF.

This clonotype is labeled as medium-sized. The chain combines TRBV20-1 with TRBJ2-1; TRBD1 agrees at 7 bases. V lost 0 bases and J lost 7; bases outside the gene matches: 12. The CDR3 loop spans 16 amino acids. The germline V gene has CDR1 DFQATT and CDR2 SNEGSKA (reference sequence). The CDR3 sequence: CSARDPDRAWPNEQFF. DNA for the CDR3: TGCAGTGCTAGAGATCCCGACAGGGCCTGGCCGAATGAGCAGTTCTTC.

By sample fraction, this clonotype is large. The chain recombines TRBV15 with TRBJ2-1, with 8 nucleotides matching TRBD2. The CDR3 sequence is 15 residues long. The V and J ends lost 3 bases and 7 bases, in that order; junction bases with no gene match: 8. The germline gives CDR1 LNHNV, CDR2 YYDKDF (reference sequence). The CDR3: CATSRGAGVQNEQFF. CDR3 nucleotide sequence: TGTGCCACCAGCAGGGGAGCGGGAGTTCAGAATGAGCAGTTCTTC. The variable domain in full, completed from reference TRBV15 and TRBJ2-1, reads DAMVIQNPRYQVTQFGKPVTLSCSQTLNHNVMYWYQQKSSQAPKLLFHYYDKDFNNEADTPDNFQSRRPNTSFCFLDIRSPGLGDTAMYLCATSRGAGVQNEQFFGPGTRLTVL.

This clonotype is categorized as large. The V call is TRBV7-3, the J call TRBJ2-2; D not certain. The CDR3 runs 14 residues. The germline V gene has CDR1 SGHTA and CDR2 FQGTGA. V was cut by 6 bases and J by 3 bases, with 11 bases left in between. CDR3 loop: CASSVGQHTGELFF. The CDR3 region has the DNA TGTGCCAGCAGTGTTGGTCAGCACACCGGGGAGCTGTTTTTT.

This clonotype is large by share. The gene calls are TRBV7-3 and TRBJ2-1; TRBD2 matches at 13 bases. The CDR3 runs to 15 residues. Trimming cost V 5 bases and J 8 bases; bases outside gene matches: 6. Germline V CDR1 and CDR2: SGHTA, FQGTGA. The CDR3 nucleotides are TGTGCCAGCAGCCGACTAGCGGGAGGTACAGATGAGCAGTTCTTC. Translation: CASSRLAGGTDEQFF.

This clonotype qualifies as large. V is TRBV29-1 and J is TRBJ2-2, with D maybe TRBD1 (6 bases). This CDR3 spans 15 amino acids. V dropped 3 bases and J dropped 1 base, with 12 bases sitting between them. Germline lookup yields CDR1 SQVTM and CDR2 ANQGSEA. The CDR3 here is CSVEVRGRNTGELFF. The CDR3 DNA sequence: TGCAGCGTTGAGGTCAGGGGAAGGAACACCGGGGAGCTGTTTTTT.